A single sample is the source of the 10 T cell receptor beta chains below, sequenced in a study of T cell responses to AZD1222 COVID-19 vaccine (dated by TCRdb to the early 2020s). The sample's time point label, decoded: baseline before first vaccination. The protocol used for the library was the immunoSEQ multiplex PCR assay. The table was pulled from immuneACCESS by TCRdb, which kept in-frame rearrangements only. Such tables lose some clones; where checked, under half of the loss comes from unresolved V genes, and the rest has no known cause. The sample table records about 110,000 clones; roughly 84% of these occur just once. Jointly, the top ten make up roughly 15% of the sample. The sample in question was peripheral blood, obtained on day 0 of AZD1222 vaccination. These receptors all stem from an adult in good health.

This rearrangement joins TRBV7-9 to TRBJ1-2, with D uncertain. V lost 1 base to trimming and J lost 3 bases, with 0 bases between them. Germline V CDR1 and CDR2: SEHNR, FQNEAQ (reference sequence). The CDR3 is 11 amino acids. CDR3 amino acids: CASSLDYGYTF. DNA of the CDR3: TGTGCCAGCAGCTTAGACTATGGCTACACCTTC.

This clone was seen a single time. The V gene is TRBV2, the J gene TRBJ2-3; maybe TRBD1 (5 bases). This CDR3 has 15 residues. V lost 1 base, J lost 8 bases, and 16 bases lay in between. Germline V lookup: CDR1 SNHLY, CDR2 FYNNEI. The CDR3 nucleotides are TGTGCCAGCAGTGAAGATCGGACGGGTCAGGGTACGCAGTATTTT. Protein product: CASSEDRTGQGTQYF.

The chain combines TRBV2 with TRBJ2-7, with 8 bases aligning to TRBD1. V lost 8 bases and J lost 2; bases outside the gene matches: 11. The CDR3 runs to 15 residues. Per germline, CDR1 SNHLY and CDR2 FYNNEI. CDR3 sequence: CASFIGQGIPYEQYF. CDR3 coding DNA: TGTGCCAGCTTTATCGGACAGGGCATTCCCTACGAGCAGTACTTC.

The chain recombines TRBV25-1 with TRBJ1-6, with D uncertain. CDR3 size: 15 residues. V gave up 4 bases and J gave up 0 bases, with 7 bases separating them. CDR1 and CDR2 (germline): MGHDK, SYGVNS. CDR3 loop: CASSGLSSYNSPLHF. The CDR3 DNA reads as TGTGCCAGCAGTGGGTTAAGCTCCTATAATTCACCCCTCCACTTT.

The chain recombines TRBV24-1 with TRBJ2-7; D gene unclear. The CDR3 is 13 amino acids. V lost 5 bases to trimming and J lost 6 bases, with 13 bases between them. Germline CDR1 and CDR2: KGHDR and SFDVKD. The CDR3 region has the DNA TGTGCCACCAGTGCGGTGTTGGGGTCCGAGCAGTACTTC. This encodes CATSAVLGSEQYF.

The CDR3 region has the DNA TGTGCCATCAGTGAAGAGGGACGGGGGTCCCCCTACGAGCAGTACTTC. Translating it yields CAISEEGRGSPYEQYF. V gene TRBV10-3 combines with J gene TRBJ2-7, with D perhaps matching TRBD2 (6 bases). V lost 3 bases, J lost 2 bases, and 17 bases lay in between. Germline CDR1 and CDR2: ENHRY and SYGVKD. The CDR3 runs 16 residues.

The rearrangement uses TRBV19 and TRBJ2-5, with D tentatively TRBD1 or TRBD2 (7 bases each). Germline V gene lookup returns CDR1 LNHDA and CDR2 SQIVND (reference sequence). The CDR3 length is 17 residues. The ends were cut back, 8 bases at V and 3 bases at J, with 25 bases in the middle. CDR3 sequence (DNA): TGTGCCAGTTCCTCCGGGACAGCTATTGGGACTAAAGAGACCCAGTACTTC. It translates to CASSSGTAIGTKETQYF.

The rearrangement links TRBV7-9 to TRBJ1-1; no clear D. The CDR3 covers 14 residues. V was pared by 8 bases and J by 2 bases, with 15 bases between. The germline V gene has CDR1 SEHNR and CDR2 FQNEAQ (reference sequence). This chain's CDR3 is CASSRQAGNTEAFF. As DNA, the CDR3 is TGTGCCAGCTCGAGGCAGGCCGGAAACACTGAAGCTTTCTTT.

This clone was observed once. This chain links TRBV30 with TRBJ1-1; 10 nucleotides agree with TRBD1. The CDR3 loop spans 16 amino acids. Germline assignment: CDR1 GTSNPN and CDR2 SVGIG (reference sequence). J gave up 5 bases and V 1 base, and 10 bases lay outside the gene matches. The CDR3 region has the DNA TGTGCCTGGAGTGCCGGGACAGGGGTGGTTAAGACTGAAGCTTTCTTT. Translating it yields CAWSAGTGVVKTEAFF.

In the case of this clone: The junction and the germline gene differ at one end; a read error may be behind it. The chain has TRBV11-1 and TRBJ1-5; weak D call: TRBD1 (5 bases). Looked up from germline, CDR1 is SGHAT and CDR2 is FQDESV (reference sequence). This CDR3 is built from 13 residues. The CDR3 loop reads CASSLGVFQPQHF. The CDR3 bases are TGTGCCAGCAGTTTAGGGGTATTTCAGCCCCAGCATTTT.